The 3 T cell receptor beta chains reported below all come from one sample, sequenced in a study of blood T cell repertoires in COVID-19. Produced via immunoSEQ multiplex PCR; TCRdb's table is partial and in-frame only. The table lists a few hundred thousand clones, 75% to 90% of them singletons. Sequenced material: peripheral blood. The receptors stem from a woman aged 40 to 49 who had recovered from COVID-19.

The J gene is TRBJ2-1, the V gene TRBV30, with TRBD1 matching over 8 bases. The V gene's germline CDR1 is GTSNPN and CDR2 SVGIG (reference sequence). The CDR3 consists of 14 residues. The V gene end was trimmed by 5 bases and the J gene end by 9 bases; junction bases not matched to a gene: 12. The CDR3 reads CAWGTGTGDFEQFF. CDR3 DNA sequence: TGTGCCTGGGGGACCGGGACAGGCGATTTTGAGCAGTTCTTC. Combining the CDR3 with reference TRBV30 and TRBJ2-1 gives the whole variable domain SQTIHQWPATLVQPVGSPLSLECTVEGTSNPNLYWYRQAAGRGLQLLFYSVGIGQISSEVPQNLSASRPQDRQFILSSKKLLLSDSGFYLCAWGTGTGDFEQFFGPGTRLTVL.

The V call is TRBV24-1, the J call TRBJ2-7; no clear D gene. Germline V gives CDR1 KGHDR, CDR2 SFDVKD. The CDR3 has 15 residues. The V and J ends lost 4 bases and 0 bases respectively, with 12 bases between them. CDR3 region: CATSDNSGDSYEQYF. As DNA, the CDR3 is TGTGCCACCAGTGACAATTCAGGCGACTCCTACGAGCAGTACTTC.

This clone was seen a few times. The genes are TRBV19 and TRBJ2-3; TRBD2 aligns across 10 bases. In germline, CDR1 is LNHDA, CDR2 SQIVND (reference sequence). CDR3 length: 16 amino acids. V shed 5 bases, J shed 2 bases, and the junction held 7 bases outside the gene matches. The CDR3 DNA reads TGTGCCAGTAGTCGAGGACTAGCGGAGGTCACAGATACGCAGTATTTT. This encodes CASSRGLAEVTDTQYF.